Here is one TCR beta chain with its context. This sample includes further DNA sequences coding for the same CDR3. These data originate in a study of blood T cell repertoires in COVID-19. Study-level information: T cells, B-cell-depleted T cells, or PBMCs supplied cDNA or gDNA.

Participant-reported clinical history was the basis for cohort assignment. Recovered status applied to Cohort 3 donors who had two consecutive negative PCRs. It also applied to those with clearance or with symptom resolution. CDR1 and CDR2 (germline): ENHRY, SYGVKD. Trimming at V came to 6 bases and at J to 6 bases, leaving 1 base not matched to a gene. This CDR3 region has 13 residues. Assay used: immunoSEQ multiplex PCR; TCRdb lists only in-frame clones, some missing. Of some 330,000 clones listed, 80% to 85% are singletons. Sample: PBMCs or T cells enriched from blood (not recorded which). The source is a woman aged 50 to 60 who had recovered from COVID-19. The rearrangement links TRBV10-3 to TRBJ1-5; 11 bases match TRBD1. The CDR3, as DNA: TGTGCCATCAGGGGACAGGGGGGTCAGCCCCAGCATTTT. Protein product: CAIRGQGGQPQHF.